The rows below give T cell receptor beta chains drawn from one sample of a study of T cell repertoires in cytomegalovirus infection. Their antigens remain unidentified. One entry per CDR3 protein, called by TCRdb with MiXCR from the reads. The table shows roughly 990,000 distinct CDR3 sequences, with 31% occurring only once. The starting material was cultured CD8+ T cells from PBMCs, obtained from culture after CMV antigen stimulation. The receptor set was obtained from a human donor in good health (CMV status not recorded). Some clones in this sample may be carry-over from other donors' samples. Each CDR3 is given with its conserved first and last residue. The order of the fields is V gene, J gene, D gene, clone size, CDR3 length, CDR3 protein, CDR3 DNA. The D gene is left open where the match is weak. Not every row has a clone size; where given, it reads once, few, many or a size class.

V gene: TRBV5-5; J gene: TRBJ1-1; D gene: -; clone size: -; CDR3 length: 13; CDR3 protein: CASSLEGPTEAFF; CDR3 DNA: TGTGCCAGCAGCTTGGAGGGGCCTACTGAAGCTTTCTTT
V gene: TRBV28; J gene: TRBJ1-1; D gene: TRBD1; clone size: -; CDR3 length: 15; CDR3 protein: CASSWDRGMNTEAFF; CDR3 DNA: TGTGCCAGCAGTTGGGACAGGGGGATGAACACTGAAGCTTTCTTT
V gene: TRBV4-1; J gene: TRBJ2-2; D gene: TRBD2; clone size: -; CDR3 length: 18; CDR3 protein: CASSQDPLAGGHTGELFF; CDR3 DNA: TGCGCCAGCAGCCAAGACCCTTTAGCGGGGGGACACACCGGGGAGCTGTTTTTT
V gene: TRBV14; J gene: TRBJ2-1; D gene: -; clone size: few; CDR3 length: 16; CDR3 protein: CASSQPPSYHYNEQFF; CDR3 DNA: TGTGCCAGCAGCCAACCACCAAGCTACCATTACAATGAGCAGTTCTTC
V gene: TRBV3-1; J gene: TRBJ2-7; D gene: TRBD1; clone size: -; CDR3 length: 13; CDR3 protein: CASSRGQDDEQYF; CDR3 DNA: TGTGCCAGCAGCCGTGGACAGGACGACGAGCAGTACTTC
V gene: TRBV7-9; J gene: TRBJ1-5; D gene: -; clone size: few; CDR3 length: 13; CDR3 protein: CASSSDGGQPQHF; CDR3 DNA: TGTGCCAGCAGTTCGGACGGGGGTCAGCCCCAGCATTTT
V gene: TRBV15; J gene: TRBJ2-1; D gene: TRBD2; clone size: -; CDR3 length: 17; CDR3 protein: CATSSLTKRGGYNEQFF; CDR3 DNA: TGTGCCACCAGCAGTTTGACGAAGCGGGGGGGTTACAATGAGCAGTTCTTC
V gene: TRBV19; J gene: TRBJ1-5; D gene: TRBD1; clone size: few; CDR3 length: 15; CDR3 protein: CASTLRDREGQPQHF; CDR3 DNA: TGTGCCAGTACCTTACGGGACAGGGAGGGTCAGCCCCAGCATTTT
V gene: TRBV15; J gene: TRBJ2-7; D gene: -; clone size: -; CDR3 length: 11; CDR3 protein: CATSRGLEQYF; CDR3 DNA: TGTGCCACCAGCCGCGGGCTTGAGCAGTACTTC
V gene: TRBV27; J gene: TRBJ1-2; D gene: -; clone size: few; CDR3 length: 18; CDR3 protein: CASSLSGANGGSRYGYTF; CDR3 DNA: TGTGCCAGCAGTTTAAGCGGTGCGAACGGAGGGTCTCGCTATGGCTACACCTTC
V gene: TRBV5-1; J gene: TRBJ2-2; D gene: TRBD1; clone size: -; CDR3 length: 16; CDR3 protein: CASSLTGVRNTGELFF; CDR3 DNA: TGCGCCAGCAGCCTCACAGGGGTCCGTAACACCGGGGAGCTGTTTTTT
V gene: TRBV7-9; J gene: TRBJ2-2; D gene: TRBD1; clone size: many; CDR3 length: 15; CDR3 protein: CASKRGTANTGELFF; CDR3 DNA: TGTGCCAGCAAAAGAGGGACAGCTAACACCGGGGAGCTGTTTTTT
V gene: TRBV19; J gene: TRBJ2-3; D gene: TRBD2; clone size: -; CDR3 length: 18; CDR3 protein: CASSAGLAGVSSTDTQYF; CDR3 DNA: TGTGCCAGTTCGGCAGGGCTAGCGGGGGTATCTAGCACAGATACGCAGTATTTT
V gene: TRBV5-4; J gene: TRBJ2-1; D gene: TRBD2; clone size: -; CDR3 length: 15; CDR3 protein: CASPSSTSGENEQFF; CDR3 DNA: TGTGCCAGCCCGTCGAGTACTAGCGGGGAGAATGAGCAGTTCTTC
V gene: TRBV7-6; J gene: TRBJ2-3; D gene: TRBD1; clone size: -; CDR3 length: 17; CDR3 protein: CASSLAMSGGVTDTQYF; CDR3 DNA: TGTGCCAGCAGCTTAGCGATGTCAGGGGGCGTCACAGATACGCAGTATTTT
V gene: TRBV27; J gene: TRBJ2-7; D gene: TRBD2; clone size: few; CDR3 length: 16; CDR3 protein: CASSLSPRGVSYEQYF; CDR3 DNA: TGTGCCAGCAGTTTATCACCCCGGGGGGTGAGCTACGAGCAGTACTTC
V gene: TRBV4-1; J gene: TRBJ2-5; D gene: -; clone size: few; CDR3 length: 15; CDR3 protein: CASSQDMEDEETQYF; CDR3 DNA: TGCGCCAGCAGCCAAGATATGGAGGACGAAGAGACCCAGTACTTC
V gene: TRBV19; J gene: TRBJ2-1; D gene: TRBD1; clone size: once; CDR3 length: 16; CDR3 protein: CASSIWETGGRNEQFF; CDR3 DNA: TGTGCCAGTAGTATATGGGAGACAGGGGGCAGAAATGAGCAGTTCTTC
V gene: TRBV19; J gene: TRBJ2-4; D gene: TRBD2; clone size: few; CDR3 length: 16; CDR3 protein: CASSPLAVLAKNIQYF; CDR3 DNA: TGTGCCAGTAGTCCTCTAGCGGTGCTAGCCAAAAACATTCAGTACTTC
V gene: TRBV28; J gene: TRBJ1-5; D gene: -; clone size: once; CDR3 length: 15; CDR3 protein: CASSPTPEGNQPQHF; CDR3 DNA: TGTGCCAGCAGCCCGACTCCTGAGGGCAATCAGCCCCAGCATTTT